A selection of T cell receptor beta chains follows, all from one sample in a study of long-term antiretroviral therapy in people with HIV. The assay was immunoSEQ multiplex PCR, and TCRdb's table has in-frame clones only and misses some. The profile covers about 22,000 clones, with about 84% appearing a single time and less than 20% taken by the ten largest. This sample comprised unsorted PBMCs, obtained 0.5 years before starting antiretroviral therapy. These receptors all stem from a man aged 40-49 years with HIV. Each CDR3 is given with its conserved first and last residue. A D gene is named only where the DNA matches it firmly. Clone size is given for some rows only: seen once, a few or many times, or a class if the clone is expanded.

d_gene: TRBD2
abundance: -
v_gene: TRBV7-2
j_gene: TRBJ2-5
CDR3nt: TGTGCCAGCAGCTCAATCCCACTAGCGGGGGGGCGAGAGACCCAGTACTTC
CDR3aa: CASSSIPLAGGRETQYF

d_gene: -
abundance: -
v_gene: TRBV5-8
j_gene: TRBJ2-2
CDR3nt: TGTGCCAGCAGCTTGGAGGGGGGGCGTTACACCGGGGAGCTGTTTTTT
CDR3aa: CASSLEGGRYTGELFF

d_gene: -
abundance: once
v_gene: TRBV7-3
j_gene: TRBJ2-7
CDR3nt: TGTGCCAGCAGAGCCGGGGGGCAGGGAGACGAGCAGTACTTC
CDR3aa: CASRAGGQGDEQYF

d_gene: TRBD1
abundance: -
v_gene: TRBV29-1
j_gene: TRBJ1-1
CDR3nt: TGCAGCGGTACCGGGACAGGGTCATCTGAAGCTTTCTTT
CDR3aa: CSGTGTGSSEAFF

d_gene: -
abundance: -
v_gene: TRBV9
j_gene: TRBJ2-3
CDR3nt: TGTGCCAGCAGCCCAGGGGAGCGGGGTAGAGATACGCAGTATTTT
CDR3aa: CASSPGERGRDTQYF

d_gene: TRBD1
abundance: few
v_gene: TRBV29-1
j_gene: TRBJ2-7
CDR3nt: TGCAGCGTTGCGACAGGGGTCTCCTACGAGCAGTACTTC
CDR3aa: CSVATGVSYEQYF

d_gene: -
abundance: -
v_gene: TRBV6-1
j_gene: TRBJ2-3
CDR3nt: TGTGCCACCCGGCTAGGCGGGACCACAGATACGCAGTATTTT
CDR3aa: CATRLGGTTDTQYF

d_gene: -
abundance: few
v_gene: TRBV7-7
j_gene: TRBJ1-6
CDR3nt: TGTGCTAGCAGCTTAGTAGGGGCAGGTTCAGGAGGCTCACCCCTCCACTTT
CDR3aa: CASSLVGAGSGGSPLHF

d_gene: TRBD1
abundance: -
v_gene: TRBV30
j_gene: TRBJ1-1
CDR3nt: TGTGCCTGGAGGTTAGGGGGCGCGTATGTGGACACTGAAGCTTTCTTT
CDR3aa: CAWRLGGAYVDTEAFF

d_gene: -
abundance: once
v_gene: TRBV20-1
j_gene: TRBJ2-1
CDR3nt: TGCAGTGCTAGAGCCTACAATGAGCAGTTCTTC
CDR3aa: CSARAYNEQFF

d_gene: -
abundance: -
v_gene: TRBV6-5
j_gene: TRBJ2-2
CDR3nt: TGTGCCATCCGCCGAGACAGCACCGGGGAGCTGTTTTTT
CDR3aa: CAIRRDSTGELFF

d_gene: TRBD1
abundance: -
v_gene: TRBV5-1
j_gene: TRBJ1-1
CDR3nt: TGCGCCAGCAGCTTGCTACCGGGACAGGGTTCCGAAGCTTTCTTT
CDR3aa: CASSLLPGQGSEAFF

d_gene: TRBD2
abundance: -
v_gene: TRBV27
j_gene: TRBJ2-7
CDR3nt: TGTGCCAGCAGCAGAGGAGTTAGCGGGGCTAGCTCCTACGAGCAGTACTTC
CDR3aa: CASSRGVSGASSYEQYF

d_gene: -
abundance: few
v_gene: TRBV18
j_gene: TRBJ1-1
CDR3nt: TGTGCCAGCTCACCACAGGGGCCGAGGACTGAAGCTTTCTTT
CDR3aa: CASSPQGPRTEAFF

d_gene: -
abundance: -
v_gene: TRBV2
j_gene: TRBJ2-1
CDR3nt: TGTGCCAGCAATCAGGAGAGCTCCTACAATGAGCAGTTCTTC
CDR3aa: CASNQESSYNEQFF

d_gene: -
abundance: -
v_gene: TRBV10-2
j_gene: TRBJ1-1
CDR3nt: TGCGCCAGCGTACTCGGGACGGAAGCTTTCTTT
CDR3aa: CASVLGTEAFF

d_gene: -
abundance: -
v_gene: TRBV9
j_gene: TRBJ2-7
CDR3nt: TGTGCCAGCAGCGTAGCTAAAGGGTTTGGGGACGAGCAGTACTTC
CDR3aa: CASSVAKGFGDEQYF

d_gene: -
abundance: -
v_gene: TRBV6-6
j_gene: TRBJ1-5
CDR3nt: TGTGCCAGCAGTTACTCGAACGCAGGTAATCAGCCCCAGCATTTT
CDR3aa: CASSYSNAGNQPQHF

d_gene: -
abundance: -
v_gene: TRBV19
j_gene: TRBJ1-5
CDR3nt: TGTGCCAGTACCGGACAAGTTGGGAGCAATCAGCCCCAGCATTTT
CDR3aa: CASTGQVGSNQPQHF

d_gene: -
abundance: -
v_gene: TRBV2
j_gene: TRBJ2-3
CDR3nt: TGTGCCAGCAGCGACGTGGGCACAGATACGCAGTATTTT
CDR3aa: CASSDVGTDTQYF

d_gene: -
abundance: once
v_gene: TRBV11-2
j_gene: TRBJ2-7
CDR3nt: TGTGCCAGCAGCTTAGCGGTGGGGAGGTACGAGCAGTACTTC
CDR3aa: CASSLAVGRYEQYF

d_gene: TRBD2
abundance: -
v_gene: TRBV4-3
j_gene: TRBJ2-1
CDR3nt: TGCGCCAGCAGCCAAAGGGGACTAGCGGGTTACAATGAGCAGTTCTTC
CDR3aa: CASSQRGLAGYNEQFF

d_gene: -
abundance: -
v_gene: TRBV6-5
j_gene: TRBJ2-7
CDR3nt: TGTGCCAGCAGTTCCGGGTTTTACGAGCAGTACTTC
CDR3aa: CASSSGFYEQYF

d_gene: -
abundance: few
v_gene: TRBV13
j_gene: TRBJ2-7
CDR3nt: TGTGCCAGCAGCTTAAGGGAGGACGAGCAGTACTTC
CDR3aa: CASSLREDEQYF

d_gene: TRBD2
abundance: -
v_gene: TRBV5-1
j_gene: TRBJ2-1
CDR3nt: TGCGCCAGCAGCTTGGATCCAGCGGGGGGGGGTAATGAGCAGTTCTTC
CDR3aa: CASSLDPAGGGNEQFF

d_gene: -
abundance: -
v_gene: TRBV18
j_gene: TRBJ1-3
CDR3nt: TGTGCCAGCTCACCACAGCACGGGACGGTCGACAACACCATATATTTT
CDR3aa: CASSPQHGTVDNTIYF

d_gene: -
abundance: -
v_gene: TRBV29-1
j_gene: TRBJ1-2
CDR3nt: TGCAGCGTGGCCACGGGAGGGAAGAGTAACTATGGCTACACCTTC
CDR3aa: CSVATGGKSNYGYTF

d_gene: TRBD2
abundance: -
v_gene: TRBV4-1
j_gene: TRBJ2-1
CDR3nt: TGCGCCAGCAGCCAAGCAGGAAACGGACTAGCGGGGGGTGAGCAGTTCTTC
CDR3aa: CASSQAGNGLAGGEQFF